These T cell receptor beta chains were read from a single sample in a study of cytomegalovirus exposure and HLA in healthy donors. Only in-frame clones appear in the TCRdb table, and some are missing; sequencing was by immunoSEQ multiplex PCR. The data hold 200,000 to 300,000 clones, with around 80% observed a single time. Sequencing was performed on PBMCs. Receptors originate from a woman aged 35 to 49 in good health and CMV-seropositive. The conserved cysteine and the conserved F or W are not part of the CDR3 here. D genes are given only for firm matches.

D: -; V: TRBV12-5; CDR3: ASGLVHAGEGNQPQH
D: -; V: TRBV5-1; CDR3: ASSRASGFSTDTQY
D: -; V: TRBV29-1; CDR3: SVYRDPYYGYT
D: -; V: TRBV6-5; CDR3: ASSYSGNEQF
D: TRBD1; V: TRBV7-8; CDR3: ASTQGAVNSYEQY
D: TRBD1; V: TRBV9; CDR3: ASSLLGQGEYGYT
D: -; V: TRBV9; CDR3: ASSALAENTEAF
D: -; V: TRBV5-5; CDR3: ASSAPQGYT
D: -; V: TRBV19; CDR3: ASTPYQSGLHSNQPQH
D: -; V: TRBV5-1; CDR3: ASSRRFDTEAF
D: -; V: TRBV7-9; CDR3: ASSLVGAAEGEQY
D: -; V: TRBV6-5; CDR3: ASSYSGATNEKLF
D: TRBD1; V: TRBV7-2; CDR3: AFTDRATNEQF
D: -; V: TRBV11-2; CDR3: ASSLAAGQPQH
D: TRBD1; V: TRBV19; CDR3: ASSIAQGAVEQY
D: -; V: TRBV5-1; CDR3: ASSDRTQETQY
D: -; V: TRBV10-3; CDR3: AISSRNTEAF
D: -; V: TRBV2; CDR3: ASSEAGARAVYEQY
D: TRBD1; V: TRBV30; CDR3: AWSGRGTSNQPQH
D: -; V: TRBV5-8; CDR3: ASSLGTYPGGYT
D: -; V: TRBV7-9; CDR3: ASSPRQAANSPLH
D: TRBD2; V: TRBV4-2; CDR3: ASSRSGGGTDTQY
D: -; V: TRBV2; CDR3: ASSTDSGGTDTQY
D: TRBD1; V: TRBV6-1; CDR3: ASSDPRDSLISGTTIY
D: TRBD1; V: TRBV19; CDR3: ASSPGQVDRDTQY
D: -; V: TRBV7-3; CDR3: ASSLTGTGSYEQY
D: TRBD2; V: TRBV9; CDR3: ASSVRTSGADTQY
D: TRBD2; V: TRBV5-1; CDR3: ASSSGSGGTYNEQF
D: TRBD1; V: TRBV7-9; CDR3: SSSLTGERSDTQY
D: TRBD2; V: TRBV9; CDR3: ASSEGLAVTYNEQF
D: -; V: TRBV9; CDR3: ASSPLGGAQGGYT
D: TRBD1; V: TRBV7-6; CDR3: ASSLETGTDEQF
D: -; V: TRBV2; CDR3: ASSGDRTYGYT
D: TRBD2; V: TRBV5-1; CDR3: ASSPVAGGREGETQY
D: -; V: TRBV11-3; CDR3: ASSFLSRGNEQF
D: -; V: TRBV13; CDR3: ASSLTASTDTQY
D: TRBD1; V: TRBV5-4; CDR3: ASSLGQGKAGELF
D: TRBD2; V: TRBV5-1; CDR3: ASSLGTSGGTYVQY
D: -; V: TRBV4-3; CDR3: ASSQTHGGETQY
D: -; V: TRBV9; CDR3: ASSVVGDTGELF
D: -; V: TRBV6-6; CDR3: ASSYLDIQPQH